This TCR beta chain was recorded in a study of T cell repertoires in cytomegalovirus infection. The CDR3 has 14 residues. After removal of 6 bases from V and 9 bases from J, the junction contained 11 bases not matched to a gene. Germline V gives CDR1 DFQATT, CDR2 SNEGSKA (reference sequence). Using its own MiXCR run on the reads, TCRdb lists one record per CDR3 protein. The sample carries over 150,000 distinct CDR3 sequences, 14% recorded once. The sequence was collected from a human donor in good health (CMV status not recorded). Some clones in this sample may be carry-over from other donors' samples. The sample comprised PBMCs. This rearrangement joins TRBV20-1 to TRBJ2-5, with 12 bases aligning to TRBD2. The CDR3 DNA reads TGCAGTGCCGCGGGGACTAGCGGGCTGAGGGCCCAGTACTTC. Translated, it gives CSAAGTSGLRAQYF.